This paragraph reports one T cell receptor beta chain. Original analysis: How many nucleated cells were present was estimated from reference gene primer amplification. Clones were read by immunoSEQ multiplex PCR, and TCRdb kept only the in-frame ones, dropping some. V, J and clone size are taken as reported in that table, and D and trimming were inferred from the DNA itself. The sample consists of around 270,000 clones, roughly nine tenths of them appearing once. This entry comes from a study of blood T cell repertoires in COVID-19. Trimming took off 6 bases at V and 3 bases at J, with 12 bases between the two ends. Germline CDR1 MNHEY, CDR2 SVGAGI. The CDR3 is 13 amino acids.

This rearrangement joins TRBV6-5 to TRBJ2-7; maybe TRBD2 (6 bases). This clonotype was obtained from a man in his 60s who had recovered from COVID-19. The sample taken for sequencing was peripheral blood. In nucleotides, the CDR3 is TGTGCCAGCAGCCTAGGCGGGATCTACGAGCAGTACTTC. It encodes CASSLGGIYEQYF.